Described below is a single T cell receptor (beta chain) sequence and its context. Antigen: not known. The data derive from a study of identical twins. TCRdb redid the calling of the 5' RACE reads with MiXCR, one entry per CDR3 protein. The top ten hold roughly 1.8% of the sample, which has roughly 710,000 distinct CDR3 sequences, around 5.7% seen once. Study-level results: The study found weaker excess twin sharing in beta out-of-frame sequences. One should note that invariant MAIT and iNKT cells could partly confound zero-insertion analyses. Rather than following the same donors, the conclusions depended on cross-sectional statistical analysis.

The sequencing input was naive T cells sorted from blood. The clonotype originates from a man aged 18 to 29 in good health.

In DNA form, the CDR3 reads TGTGCCACCAGTGACCGGACTAGCTCCTACAATGAGCAGTTCTTC. It yields the protein CATSDRTSSYNEQFF. This rearrangement joins TRBV24-1 to TRBJ2-1; TRBD2 matches at 7 bases. Germline V gene data show CDR1 as KGHDR and CDR2 as SFDVKD. The CDR3 is 15 amino acids. J gave up 0 bases and V 4 bases, and 2 bases lay outside the gene matches.